This TCR beta chain is from a study of CD8+ T cells in alopecia areata. Overall study findings and caveats: Scalp samples also yield sequences from resident alphabeta T cells of normal skin. Lesional scalp, especially alopecia totalis/universalis, showed higher clonality than normal scalp. Scalp clonality and expanded CD8+ clones among the top 100 were significantly decreased by tofacitinib.

Stated treatment: oral pan-JAK inhibitor, 5-10 mg twice daily. Obtained from alopecia areata patients were lesional scalp punch biopsies along with peripheral blood. About this clone itself: The antigen is not known. It is unclear where the CDR3 begins or ends on the DNA, so no DNA is shown, and the CDR3 is as TCRdb lists it.

Inclusive of both ends, the CDR3 amounts to 17 amino acids. Germline V gene data show CDR1 as SGHTA and CDR2 as FQGTGA. Extracted from the samples, RNA was reverse transcribed into cDNA to serve as the sequencing template. Here immunoSEQ multiplex PCR was the method, and the copy in TCRdb shows in-frame clones only, minus some. This sample yields more than 200,000 clones, of which 40% to 45% are seen a single time; over 2% belongs to the top ten. The sequences come from CD4+ T cells sorted from blood, collected around week 37, from a patient treated with tofacitinib. This clonotype was sampled from a human donor with alopecia areata. The gene calls are TRBV7-3 and TRBJ2-3. This chain's CDR3 is CASSLGGLGMGPDTQYF.